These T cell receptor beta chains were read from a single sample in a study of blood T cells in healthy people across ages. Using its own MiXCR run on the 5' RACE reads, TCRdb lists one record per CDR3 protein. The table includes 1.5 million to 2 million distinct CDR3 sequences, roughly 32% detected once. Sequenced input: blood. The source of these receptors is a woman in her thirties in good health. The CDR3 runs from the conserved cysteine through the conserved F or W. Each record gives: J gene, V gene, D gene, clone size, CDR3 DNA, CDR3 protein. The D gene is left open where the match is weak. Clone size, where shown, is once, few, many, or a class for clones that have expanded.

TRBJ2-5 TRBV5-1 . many TGCGCCAGCAGCTTGTTTCCCAAAGAGACCCAGTACTTC CASSLFPKETQYF
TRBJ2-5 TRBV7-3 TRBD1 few TGTGCCAGCAGCTCCGACACGGGACAGAAAAAGACCCAGTACTTC CASSSDTGQKKTQYF
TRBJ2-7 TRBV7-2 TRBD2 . TGTGCCAGCAGCTTGACTAGCGGGGCCTATCATGCCTACGAGCAGTACTTC CASSLTSGAYHAYEQYF
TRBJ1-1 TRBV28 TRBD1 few TGTGCCAGCAAGGGGACAGGGGGAAGTACTGAAGCTTTCTTT CASKGTGGSTEAFF
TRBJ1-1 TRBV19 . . TGTGCCAGTAGTATCAACAGGGCTAACACTGAAGCTTTCTTT CASSINRANTEAFF
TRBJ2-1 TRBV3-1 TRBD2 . TGTGCCAGCAGCCAAGGGGCGTCTAGCGGGAGTACTGAGCAGTTCTTC CASSQGASSGSTEQFF
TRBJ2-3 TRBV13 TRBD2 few TGTGCCAGCAGCTTAGCTAGCGGGGACATCACTAGCACAGATACGCAGTATTTT CASSLASGDITSTDTQYF
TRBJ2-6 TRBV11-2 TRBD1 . TGTGCCAGCAGCCTCGGGCCGGGACAGTTCTCTGGGGCCAACGTCCTGACTTTC CASSLGPGQFSGANVLTF
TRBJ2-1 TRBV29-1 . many TGCAGCGTTGACGTAGCGTCAGGCTACAATGAGCAGTTCTTC CSVDVASGYNEQFF
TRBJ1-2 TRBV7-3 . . TGTGCCAGCAGCTTATCCGGAGAAAGGGCGGACTATGGCTACACCTTC CASSLSGERADYGYTF
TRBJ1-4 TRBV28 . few TGTGCCAGCAGCCTCGATAGGGAAGGGGCAACTAATGAAAAACTGTTTTTT CASSLDREGATNEKLFF
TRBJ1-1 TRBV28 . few TGTGCCAGCAATCCGGGGTATGAAGCTTTCTTT CASNPGYEAFF
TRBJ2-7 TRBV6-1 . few TGTGCCAGCAGTGCCTTACAGGGTATCCCCCCCGAGCAGTACTTC CASSALQGIPPEQYF
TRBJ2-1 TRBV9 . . TGTGCCAGCAGCCCCCTGGGACAACTCTCCTACAATGAGCAGTTCTTC CASSPLGQLSYNEQFF
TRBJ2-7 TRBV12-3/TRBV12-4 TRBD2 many TGTGCCAGCAGTCCCCTGGGTAGCGGGTACGAGCAGTACTTC CASSPLGSGYEQYF
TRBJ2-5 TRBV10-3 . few TGTGCCATCAGTCCCTACAGGTCAGAGACCCAGTACTTC CAISPYRSETQYF
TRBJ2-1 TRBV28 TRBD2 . TGTGCCAGCGACCAGACCGGGACTAGGCAGTTCTTC CASDQTGTRQFF
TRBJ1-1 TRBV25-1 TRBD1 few TGTGCCAGCAATGAGACAGGGTGGGCCACTGAAGCTTTCTTT CASNETGWATEAFF
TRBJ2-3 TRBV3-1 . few TGTGCCAGCAGCCAAGTTAGCGGCAACACAGATACGCAGTATTTT CASSQVSGNTDTQYF
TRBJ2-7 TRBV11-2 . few TGTGCCAGCAGCTCTAGGGCCCAAGGACGCTACGAGCAGTACTTC CASSSRAQGRYEQYF
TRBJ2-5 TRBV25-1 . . TGTGCCAGCAGTGACACAACGGGGGGCCCTCAGTACTTC CASSDTTGGPQYF
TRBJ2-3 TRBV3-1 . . TGTGCCAGCAGCCAAGATGGGGGGATTCTAAGCACAGATACGCAGTATTTT CASSQDGGILSTDTQYF
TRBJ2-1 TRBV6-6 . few TGTGCCAGCAGTCGGACCTTCTACAATGAGCAGTTCTTC CASSRTFYNEQFF
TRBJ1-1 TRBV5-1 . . TGCGCCAGCAGCTTGGTGCAGGGATCGGGTGAAGCTTTCTTT CASSLVQGSGEAFF
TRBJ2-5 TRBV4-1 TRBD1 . TGCGCCAGCAGCCCCCAACAGGGGGCCGGGGAGACCCAGTACTTC CASSPQQGAGETQYF
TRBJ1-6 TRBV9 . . TGTGCCAGCAGCCCCCAAGGGGGGGTGTCACCCCTCCACTTT CASSPQGGVSPLHF
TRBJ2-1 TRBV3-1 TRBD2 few TGTGCCAGCAGCCAAGGGGGGACTAGCTATGAGCAGTTCTTC CASSQGGTSYEQFF
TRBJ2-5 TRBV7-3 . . TGTGCCAGCAGCGTAACTGGGACAAAAATCGGAGAGACCCAGTACTTC CASSVTGTKIGETQYF
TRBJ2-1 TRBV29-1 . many TGCAGCGTTGTCACAGCTCTATACAATGAGCAGTTCTTC CSVVTALYNEQFF